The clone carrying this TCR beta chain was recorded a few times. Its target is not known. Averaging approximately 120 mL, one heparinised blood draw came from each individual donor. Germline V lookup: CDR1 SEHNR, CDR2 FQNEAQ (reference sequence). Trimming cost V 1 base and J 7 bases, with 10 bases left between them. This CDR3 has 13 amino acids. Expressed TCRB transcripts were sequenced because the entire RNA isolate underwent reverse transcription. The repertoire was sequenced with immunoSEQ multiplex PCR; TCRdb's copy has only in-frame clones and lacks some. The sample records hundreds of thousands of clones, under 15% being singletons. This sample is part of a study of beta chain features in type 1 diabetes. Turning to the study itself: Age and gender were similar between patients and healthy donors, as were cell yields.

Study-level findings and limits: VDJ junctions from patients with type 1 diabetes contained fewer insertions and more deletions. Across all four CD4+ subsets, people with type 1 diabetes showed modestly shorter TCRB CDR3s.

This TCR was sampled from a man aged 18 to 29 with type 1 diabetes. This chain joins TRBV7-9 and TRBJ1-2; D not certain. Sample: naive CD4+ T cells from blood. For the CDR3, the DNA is TGTGCCAGCAGCTTAGGTCCCTCCGGTGGCTACACCTTC. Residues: CASSLGPSGGYTF.